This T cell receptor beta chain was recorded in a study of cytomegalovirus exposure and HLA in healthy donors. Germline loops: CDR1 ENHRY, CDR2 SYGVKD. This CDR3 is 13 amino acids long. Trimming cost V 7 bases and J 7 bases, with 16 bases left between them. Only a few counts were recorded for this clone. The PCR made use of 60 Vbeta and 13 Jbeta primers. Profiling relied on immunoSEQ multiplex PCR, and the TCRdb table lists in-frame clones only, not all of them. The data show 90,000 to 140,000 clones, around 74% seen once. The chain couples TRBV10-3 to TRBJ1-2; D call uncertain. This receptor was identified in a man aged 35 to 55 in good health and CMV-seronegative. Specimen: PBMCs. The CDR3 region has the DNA TGTGCCATCACCGCAGAGGGTGGTGGTGGCTACACCTTC. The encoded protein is CAITAEGGGGYTF.